This passage covers 27 T cell receptor beta chains from one sample sequenced in a study of cytomegalovirus exposure and HLA in healthy donors. PCR amplification relied on 60 Vbeta primers (plus 13 Jbeta primers). The data were produced by immunoSEQ multiplex PCR, yet TCRdb's version contains in-frame clones alone and is incomplete. The sample lists roughly 97,000 clones; about four fifths were seen once. The source material was PBMCs. These receptors were obtained from a man in his forties or fifties in good health and CMV-seropositive.

This clone is a singleton in its sample. This chain uses TRBV19 with TRBJ2-5; D not resolved. This CDR3 has 13 residues. V gave up 3 bases and J gave up 2 bases, with 7 bases separating them. Germline V gives CDR1 LNHDA, CDR2 SQIVND (reference sequence). The CDR3 reads CASSIRFQETQYF. The CDR3 coding sequence is TGTGCCAGTAGTATCCGGTTTCAAGAGACCCAGTACTTC. Based on the CDR3 plus reference TRBV19 and TRBJ2-5, the full variable domain is DGGITQSPKYLFRKEGQNVTLSCEQNLNHDAMYWYRQDPGQGLRLIYYSQIVNDFQKGDIAEGYSVSREKKESFPLTVTSAQKNPTAFYLCASSIRFQETQYFGPGTRLLVL.

The rearrangement joins TRBV7-6 to TRBJ1-1, with D possibly being TRBD1 (6 bases). Germline V gene lookup returns CDR1 SGHVS and CDR2 FNYEAQ. The CDR3 covers 17 residues. The ends were cut back, 4 bases at V and 5 bases at J, with 23 bases in the middle. Here the CDR3 DNA reads TGTGCCAGCAGCTCCCCAGGGGCAACCTTTGGTGGGACTGAAGCTTTCTTT. Its translation is CASSSPGATFGGTEAFF. Drawing the rest from reference TRBV7-6 and TRBJ1-1, the complete variable domain is GAGVSQSPRYKVTKRGQDVALRCDPISGHVSLYWYRQALGQGPEFLTYFNYEAQQDKSGLPNDRFSAERPEGSISTLTIQRTEQRDSAMYRCASSSPGATFGGTEAFFGQGTRLTVV.

A note on this clone: Compared with germline, one end of the junction differs, possibly owing to a read error. Other nucleotide sequences from this sample produce the same CDR3. The chain has TRBV5-4 and TRBJ1-1; D unresolved. Looked up from germline, CDR1 is SGHNT and CDR2 is YYREEE (reference sequence). This CDR3 spans 12 amino acids. This chain's CDR3 is CASSKQNTEAFF. The CDR3 DNA reads as TGTGCCAGCAGCAAACAGAACACTGAGGCTTTCTTT.

This chain links TRBV11-2 with TRBJ1-1; D is unresolved. The CDR3 contains 13 residues. CDR1 SGHAT and CDR2 FQNNGV come from the germline V gene. Trimming removed 4 bases at V and 4 bases at J, with 10 bases between. The CDR3 region is CASSSYGSTEAFF. In nucleotides, the CDR3 is TGTGCCAGCAGCTCTTACGGGAGCACTGAAGCTTTCTTT.

The chain joins TRBV6-5 to TRBJ2-7; 10 nucleotides agree with TRBD1. V gave up 6 bases and J gave up 5 bases; unmatched junction bases: 10. In germline, CDR1 is MNHEY, CDR2 SVGAGI. This CDR3 spans 15 amino acids. Here the CDR3 DNA reads TGTGCCAGCAGCCGACTTGACAGGGGGCCGGACGAGCAGTACTTC. It specifies CASSRLDRGPDEQYF.

The gene calls are TRBV10-3 and TRBJ1-5; 8 bases are shared with TRBD1. The junction had 5 bases not matched to a gene; V was cut back by 8 bases and J by 5 bases. CDR1 ENHRY and CDR2 SYGVKD come from the germline V gene. This CDR3 spans 13 amino acids. The CDR3 region is CAIATGEDQPQHF. The CDR3 nucleotides read TGTGCCATCGCGACAGGGGAGGATCAGCCCCAGCATTTT.

This clone has only a few counts. This chain's CDR3 is CASSRDIQETQYF. As DNA, the CDR3 is TGTGCCAGCAGCCGGGACATTCAAGAGACCCAGTACTTC. This chain connects TRBV9 to TRBJ2-5; D may be TRBD1 (6 bases). Looked up from germline, CDR1 is SGDLS and CDR2 is YYNGEE. CDR3 length: 13 residues. V was clipped by 4 bases and J by 2 bases, with 9 bases between them.

The chain employs TRBV15 and TRBJ1-2; a possible D gene is TRBD1 (5 bases). Trimming shortened V by 5 bases and J by 9 bases, and 13 bases separated the two germline ends. This CDR3 is built from 12 residues. Germline CDR1 LNHNV, CDR2 YYDKDF (reference sequence). The CDR3 DNA is TGTGCCACCAGCCGGTCGGACAACAGCTACACCTTC. It codes for CATSRSDNSYTF.

The chain carries TRBV7-8 and TRBJ2-5; maybe TRBD2 (6 bases). The CDR3 consists of 15 residues. The germline gives CDR1 SGHVS, CDR2 FQNEAQ. V was trimmed by 7 bases and J by 6 bases, leaving 21 bases between them. The CDR3 DNA follows: TGTGCCAGCAACACACCCCAAGGAGGGCCTAAGACCCAGTACTTC. Its protein is CASNTPQGGPKTQYF.

The CDR3 loop reads CASSQEIDYEQYF. CDR3 in DNA: TGCGCCAGCAGCCAAGAGATAGACTACGAGCAGTACTTC. The chain has TRBV4-1 and TRBJ2-7; D is undetermined. Germline CDR1 reads MGHRA; CDR2 reads YSYEKL. The CDR3 covers 13 residues. V was cut by 0 bases and J by 3 bases, with 6 bases left in between.

This clone occurred once. The rearrangement uses TRBV5-1 and TRBJ1-1; D may be TRBD1 (5 bases). Germline CDR1 reads SGHRS; CDR2 reads YFSETQ. The length of the CDR3 is 15 residues. V was cut by 4 bases and J by 5 bases, with 18 bases left in between. The CDR3 sequence is CASSRGGISFTEAFF. In DNA form, the CDR3 reads TGCGCCAGCAGCCGGGGGGGGATATCTTTTACTGAAGCTTTCTTT.

The table lists this clone with a few counts. This same CDR3 is encoded by further DNA sequences in the sample. The chain has TRBV19 and TRBJ2-5; 10 positions match TRBD1. Germline CDR1 is LNHDA and CDR2 is SQIVND (reference sequence). CDR3 size: 14 residues. The V gene end was trimmed by 6 bases and the J gene end by 4 bases; junction bases not matched to a gene: 5. The CDR3 nucleotides are TGTGCCAGTAGAGACAGGGGGCGCGGAGAGACCCAGTACTTC. Translation gives CASRDRGRGETQYF.

The gene calls are TRBV6-5 and TRBJ1-6, with D possibly matching TRBD1 (5 bases). V lost 0 bases to trimming and J lost 5 bases, with 11 bases between them. Germline CDR1 is MNHEY and CDR2 is SVGAGI. This CDR3 spans 16 amino acids. Written as DNA, the CDR3 is TGTGCCAGCAGTTACTCCCCTACAGGAAATAATTCACCCCTCCACTTT. Translated, it gives CASSYSPTGNNSPLHF.

The chain couples TRBV6-6 to TRBJ2-1; D uncertain. CDR1 is MNHNY, CDR2 SVGAGI, per germline (reference sequence). V was clipped by 2 bases and J by 5 bases, with 13 bases between them. This CDR3 has 15 amino acids. The CDR3 region has the DNA TGTGCCAGCAGTTACCCCCCACGAGTAAACAATGAGCAGTTCTTC. Amino acid sequence: CASSYPPRVNNEQFF.

The chain recombines TRBV4-1 with TRBJ2-7; 7 nucleotides line up with TRBD1. CDR1 is MGHRA, CDR2 YSYEKL, per germline. Trimming took 4 bases from V and 0 from J; bases not matched to a gene: 3. The CDR3 loop spans 14 amino acids. The CDR3 region has the DNA TGCGCCAGCAGCCGGGGACAGCTCTCCTACGAGCAGTACTTC. This translates into CASSRGQLSYEQYF.

The chain has TRBV25-1 and TRBJ2-5; a weak D match, TRBD2 (6 bases). Germline V gene sequence: CDR1 MGHDK, CDR2 SYGVNS. V gave up 4 bases and J gave up 0 bases, with 15 bases separating them. The CDR3 is 16 amino acids. In DNA form, the CDR3 reads TGTGCCAGCAGTGGACGGGACTCTTGGTACCAAGAGACCCAGTACTTC. The encoded protein is CASSGRDSWYQETQYF.

The rearrangement links TRBV27 to TRBJ2-7, with D possibly TRBD2 on 6 matching bases. CDR3 length equals 15 residues. The germline V gene encodes CDR1 MNHEY and CDR2 SMNVEV (reference sequence). V lost 4 bases, J lost 0 bases, and 13 bases lay in between. The CDR3, as DNA: TGTGCCAGCAGTTCCCCCCACGGGAGCTCCTACGAGCAGTACTTC. The encoded protein is CASSSPHGSSYEQYF.

The gene calls are TRBV4-1 and TRBJ1-4; D may be TRBD1 (6 bases). The CDR3 has 16 amino acids. The V and J ends lost 1 base and 1 base respectively, with 10 bases between them. The V gene's germline CDR1 is MGHRA and CDR2 YSYEKL. The CDR3 region has the DNA TGCGCCAGCAGCCAAGCCCCGGGACAAACTAATGAAAAACTGTTTTTT. Translated, it gives CASSQAPGQTNEKLFF.

The count of this clone is one. The rearrangement uses TRBV18 and TRBJ2-2; D might be TRBD1 (6 bases). Germline V gene sequence: CDR1 KGHSH, CDR2 LQKENI. V lost 6 bases to trimming and J lost 6 bases, with 11 bases between them. This CDR3 has 13 amino acids. The CDR3 region is CASSRQAPGELFF. DNA for the CDR3: TGTGCCAGCTCCCGACAGGCCCCCGGGGAGCTGTTTTTT.

The chain uses TRBV27 and TRBJ1-5; a weak D match, TRBD1 (5 bases). This CDR3 is 15 amino acids long. Trimming took off 0 bases at V and 5 bases at J, with 11 bases between the two ends. From germline, CDR1 is MNHEY and CDR2 SMNVEV (reference sequence). This chain's CDR3 is CASSLSRQRDQPQHF. DNA for the CDR3: TGTGCCAGCAGTTTATCGAGACAGCGAGATCAGCCCCAGCATTTT.

Regarding this clone: The germline gene is not matched at one end of the junction; a read error may be the cause. This chain's CDR3 is CVSTWGLEGPQHF. The CDR3 nucleotides are TGTGTCAGCACCTGGGGATTAGAGGGGCCCCAGCATTTT. This chain connects TRBV5-5 to TRBJ1-5, with D unresolved. The CDR3 sequence is 13 residues long. Germline loops: CDR1 SGHKS, CDR2 YYEKEE (reference sequence).

CDR3 loop: CASSQLAGANTGELFF. Here the CDR3 DNA reads TGTGCCAGCAGCCAACTAGCGGGCGCGAACACCGGGGAGCTGTTTTTT. The chain is built from TRBV4-2 and TRBJ2-2; the match to TRBD2 covers 8 bases. Germline V gene data show CDR1 as LGHNA and CDR2 as YNFKEQ. This CDR3 spans 16 amino acids. V was clipped by 2 bases and J by 0 bases; unmatched bases: 2.

This chain joins TRBV5-1 and TRBJ2-7; D gene unclear. Germline V gives CDR1 SGHRS, CDR2 YFSETQ. The CDR3 is made up of 16 amino acids. V lost 2 bases and J lost 3, with 18 bases in between. The CDR3 spells CASSFLGLGSNYEQYF. CDR3 sequence (DNA): TGCGCCAGCAGCTTCCTCGGCCTCGGGTCGAACTACGAGCAGTACTTC.

The V gene is TRBV10-1, the J gene TRBJ1-2; D is possibly TRBD1 (5 bases). Germline lookup yields CDR1 WNHNN and CDR2 SYGVQD (reference sequence). The CDR3 consists of 13 residues. The ends were cut back, 2 bases at V and 5 bases at J, with 9 bases in the middle. The CDR3 nucleotides read TGCGCCAGCAGTGAGGACAGTCGTTATGGCTACACCTTC. As protein: CASSEDSRYGYTF.

This clone was observed a single time. V is TRBV10-3 and J is TRBJ2-1; TRBD2 matches at 7 bases. This CDR3 spans 16 amino acids. Trimming cost V 6 bases and J 2 bases; bases outside gene matches: 10. Germline V CDR1 and CDR2: ENHRY, SYGVKD. CDR3 residues: CAISMIAGITYNEQFF. In nucleotides, the CDR3 is TGTGCCATCAGCATGATAGCGGGTATAACCTACAATGAGCAGTTCTTC.

This sequence joins TRBV6-1 and TRBJ2-7; 8 nucleotides line up with TRBD1. Germline trimming cut 2 bases from V and 7 bases from J; bases unmatched to any gene: 13. The CDR3 has 16 amino acids. The germline gives CDR1 MNHNS, CDR2 SASEGT. Written as DNA, the CDR3 is TGTGCCAGCAGTGAACCGGCAACCGGGACAGGTAGGGAGCAGTACTTC. Amino acids: CASSEPATGTGREQYF.

The chain employs TRBV2 and TRBJ1-5, with 10 bases identical to TRBD1. The V and J ends lost 6 bases and 2 bases, in that order; junction bases with no gene match: 4. Germline lookup yields CDR1 SNHLY and CDR2 FYNNEI. The CDR3 is 15 amino acids. Here the CDR3 reads CASRAGTGGNQPQHF. The DNA of the CDR3 is TGTGCCAGCAGGGCCGGGACAGGGGGCAATCAGCCCCAGCATTTT.